This TCR beta chain was profiled in a study of blood T cell repertoires in COVID-19. The overall study: In each case, the material was cDNA or gDNA derived from T cells, B-cell-depleted T cells, or PBMCs.

The CDR3 length is 10 residues. CDR1 and CDR2 from the germline V gene are DFQATT and SNEGSKA (reference sequence). Trimming stripped 4 bases from V and 6 bases from J, with 3 bases between. Enrollees, about 18 to 90 years old, lived in 24 US areas. Each participant's cohort was designated according to participant-reported clinical history. Generated by immunoSEQ multiplex PCR, the TCRdb table keeps only in-frame clones and is missing some. The sample has 200,000 or so clones; about 88% are singletons. V and J are TRBV20-1 and TRBJ1-4; D is unclear. The receptor comes from a woman younger than 45 who had recovered from COVID-19. Sequenced material: PBMCs or T cells enriched from blood (not recorded which). The CDR3 is CSAIYEKLFF. The DNA for the CDR3 is TGCAGTGCTATATATGAAAAACTGTTTTTT.